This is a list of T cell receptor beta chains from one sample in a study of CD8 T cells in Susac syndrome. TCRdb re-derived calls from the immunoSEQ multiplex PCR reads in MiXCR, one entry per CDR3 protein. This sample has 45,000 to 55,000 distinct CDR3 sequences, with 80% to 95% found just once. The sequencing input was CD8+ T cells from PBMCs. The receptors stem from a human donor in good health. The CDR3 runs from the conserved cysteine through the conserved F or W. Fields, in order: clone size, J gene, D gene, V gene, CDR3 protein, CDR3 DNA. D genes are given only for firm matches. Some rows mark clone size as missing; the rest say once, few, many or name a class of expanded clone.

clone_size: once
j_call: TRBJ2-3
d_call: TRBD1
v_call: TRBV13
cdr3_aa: CASSSPGQGSDTQYF
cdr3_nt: TGTGCCAGCAGCAGCCCGGGACAGGGGTCTGATACGCAGTATTTT

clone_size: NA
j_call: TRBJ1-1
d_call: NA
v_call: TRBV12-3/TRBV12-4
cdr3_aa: CASSLGGEAFF
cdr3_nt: TGTGCCAGCAGTTTAGGAGGGGAAGCTTTCTTT

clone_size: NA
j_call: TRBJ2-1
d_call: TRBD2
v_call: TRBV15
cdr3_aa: CATLSGSDNEQFF
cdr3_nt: TGTGCCACCCTTAGCGGGAGTGACAATGAGCAGTTCTTC

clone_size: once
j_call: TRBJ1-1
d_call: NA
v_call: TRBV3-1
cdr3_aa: CASSHGWTEAFF
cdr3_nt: TGTGCCAGCAGCCATGGGTGGACTGAAGCTTTCTTT

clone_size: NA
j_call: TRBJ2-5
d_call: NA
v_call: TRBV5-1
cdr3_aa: CASSPWQGGQETQYF
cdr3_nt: TGCGCCAGCAGCCCGTGGCAGGGGGGGCAAGAGACCCAGTACTTC

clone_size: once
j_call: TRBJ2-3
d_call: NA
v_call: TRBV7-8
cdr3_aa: CASSSALNTQYF
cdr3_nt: TGTGCCAGCAGCTCCGCTCTGAATACGCAGTATTTT

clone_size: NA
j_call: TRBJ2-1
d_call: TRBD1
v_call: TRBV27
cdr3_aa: CASNRDRGINEQFF
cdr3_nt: TGTGCCAGCAACCGGGACAGGGGAATCAATGAGCAGTTCTTC

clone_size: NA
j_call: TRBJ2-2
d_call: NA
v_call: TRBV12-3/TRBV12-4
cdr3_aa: CASSPPNFAVELFF
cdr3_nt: TGTGCCAGCAGTCCCCCCAATTTCGCCGTGGAGCTGTTTTTT

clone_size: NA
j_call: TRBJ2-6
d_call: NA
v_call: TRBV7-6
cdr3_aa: CASSLTPGHQLSGANVLTF
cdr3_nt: TGTGCCAGCAGCTTGACACCGGGTCACCAGCTGTCTGGGGCCAACGTCCTGACTTTC

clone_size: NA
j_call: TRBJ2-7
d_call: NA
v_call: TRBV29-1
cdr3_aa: CSARTVLTPYEQYF
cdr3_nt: TGCAGCGCCAGAACAGTCTTAACTCCCTACGAGCAGTACTTC

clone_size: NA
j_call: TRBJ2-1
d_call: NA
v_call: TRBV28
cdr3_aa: CASSPLSAYNEQFF
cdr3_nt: TGTGCCAGCAGCCCATTGTCTGCCTACAATGAGCAGTTCTTC

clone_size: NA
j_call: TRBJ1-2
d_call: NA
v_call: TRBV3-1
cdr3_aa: CASSQAGSGYGYTF
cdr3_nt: TGTGCCAGCAGCCAAGCCGGGTCGGGCTATGGCTACACCTTC

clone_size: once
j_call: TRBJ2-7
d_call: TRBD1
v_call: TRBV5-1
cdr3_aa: CASSTAGTAYEQHF
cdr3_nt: TGCGCCAGCAGCACTGCCGGGACAGCCTACGAGCAGCACTTC

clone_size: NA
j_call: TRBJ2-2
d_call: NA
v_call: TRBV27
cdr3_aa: CASSSIAYANTGELFF
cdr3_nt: TGTGCCAGCAGTTCTATAGCGTATGCGAACACCGGGGAGCTGTTTTTT

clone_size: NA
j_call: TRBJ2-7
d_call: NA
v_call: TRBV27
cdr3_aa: CASSLSVPGNEQYF
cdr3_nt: TGTGCCAGCAGTTTATCGGTACCGGGGAACGAGCAGTACTTC

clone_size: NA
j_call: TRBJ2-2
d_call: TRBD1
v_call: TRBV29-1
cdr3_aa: CSATDRGNTGELFF
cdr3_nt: TGCAGCGCCACGGACAGGGGTAACACCGGGGAGCTGTTTTTT

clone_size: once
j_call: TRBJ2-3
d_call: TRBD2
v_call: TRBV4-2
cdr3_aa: CASSHRSGGSTDTQYF
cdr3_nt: TGTGCCAGCAGCCATCGTAGCGGGGGGTCCACAGATACGCAGTATTTT

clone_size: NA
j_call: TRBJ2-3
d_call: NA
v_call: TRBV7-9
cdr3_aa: CASSPFLGGSTDTQYF
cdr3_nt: TGTGCCAGCAGCCCCTTCCTGGGGGGAAGCACAGATACGCAGTATTTT

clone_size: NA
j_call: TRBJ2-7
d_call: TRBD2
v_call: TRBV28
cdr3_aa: CASSLLLAGGYEQYF
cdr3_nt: TGTGCCAGCAGTTTATTACTAGCGGGAGGGTACGAGCAGTACTTC

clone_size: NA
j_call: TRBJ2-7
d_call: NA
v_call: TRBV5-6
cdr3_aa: CASSFPGYSYEQYF
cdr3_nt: TGTGCCAGCAGCTTTCCGGGTTACTCCTACGAGCAGTACTTC

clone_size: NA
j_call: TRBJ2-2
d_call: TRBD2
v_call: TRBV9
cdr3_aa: CASSAWTSGSIGELFF
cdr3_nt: TGTGCCAGCAGCGCTTGGACTAGCGGGAGCATCGGGGAGCTGTTTTTT

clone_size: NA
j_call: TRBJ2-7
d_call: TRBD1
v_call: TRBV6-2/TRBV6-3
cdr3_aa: CASTADRVEQYF
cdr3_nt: TGTGCCAGCACCGCAGACAGGGTTGAGCAGTACTTC

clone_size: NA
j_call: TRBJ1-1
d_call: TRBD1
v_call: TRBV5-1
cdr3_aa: CASTSGQRPVVNTESFF
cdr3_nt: TGCGCCAGCACTTCGGGACAGCGCCCTGTAGTGAACACTGAATCTTTCTTT

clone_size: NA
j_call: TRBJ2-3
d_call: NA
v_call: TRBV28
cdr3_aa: CASSETGAVRHTDTQYF
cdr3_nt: TGTGCCAGCAGTGAAACCGGGGCCGTTCGCCACACAGATACGCAGTATTTT